A selection of T cell receptor beta chains follows, all from one sample in a study of blood T cell repertoires in COVID-19. The table came from immunoSEQ multiplex PCR; TCRdb's copy has only in-frame clones and leaves some out. This sample has 150,000 to 200,000 clones; approximately 90% occur once, and the top ten carry approximately 5.6%. Sequenced: peripheral blood. Receptors were obtained from a man aged 35 to 55 with active or convalescent COVID-19. Both conserved end residues are part of each CDR3. The D gene is left open where the match is weak. A clone size is listed for some rows: how often the clone was seen (once, few, many), or a class if it is expanded.

len | d_gene | j_gene | v_gene | abundance | CDR3aa | CDR3nt
14 | TRBD1 | TRBJ1-1 | TRBV2 | NA | CASTQGQGSTEAFF | TGTGCCAGCACCCAGGGACAGGGGAGTACTGAAGCTTTCTTT
12 | NA | TRBJ2-1 | TRBV24-1 | NA | CATSDRRHEQFF | TGTGCCACCAGTGATAGGAGGCATGAGCAGTTCTTC
16 | NA | TRBJ1-6 | TRBV5-1 | few | CASSFLLDGGVSPLHF | TGCGCCAGCAGCTTTCTTTTGGACGGGGGGGTTTCACCCCTCCACTTT
18 | TRBD1 | TRBJ2-6 | TRBV6-1 | NA | CASSDNLKTGLGANVLTF | TGTGCCAGCAGTGACAACCTAAAGACAGGGCTTGGGGCCAACGTCCTGACTTTC
14 | NA | TRBJ1-5 | TRBV6-4 | NA | CASSPDSSNQPQHF | TGTGCCAGCAGCCCCGACAGTAGCAATCAGCCCCAGCATTTT
15 | TRBD1 | TRBJ2-3 | TRBV6-4 | NA | CASSIGQGAGDTQYF | TGTGCCAGCAGTATTGGACAGGGGGCAGGTGATACGCAGTATTTT
17 | TRBD2 | TRBJ2-3 | TRBV4-3 | NA | CASSQDVGRGVTDTQYF | TGCGCCAGCAGCCAAGATGTTGGGCGGGGGGTCACAGATACGCAGTATTTT
14 | NA | TRBJ1-1 | TRBV6-2/TRBV6-3 | NA | CASSYPGVRVRAFF | TGTGCCAGCAGTTACCCGGGGGTGAGGGTGCGGGCTTTCTTT
16 | NA | TRBJ1-4 | TRBV7-9 | NA | CASSPGTGGAVEKLFF | TGTGCCAGCAGCCCGGGGACGGGCGGGGCGGTTGAAAAACTGTTTTTT
16 | NA | TRBJ2-1 | TRBV11-3 | NA | CASSLEGRSSYNEQFF | TGTGCCAGCAGCTTAGAGGGGAGGTCCTCCTACAATGAGCAGTTCTTC
16 | TRBD1 | TRBJ2-1 | TRBV7-2 | NA | CASSLGTGVAYNEQFF | TGTGCCAGCAGCTTGGGGACAGGGGTGGCCTACAATGAGCAGTTCTTC
12 | TRBD1 | TRBJ1-1 | TRBV11-3 | few | CASSLGQGKAFF | TGTGCCAGCAGCTTGGGACAGGGAAAAGCTTTCTTT
12 | NA | TRBJ1-2 | TRBV29-1 | NA | CSVSVGNYGYTF | TGCAGCGTATCTGTCGGGAACTATGGCTACACCTTC
12 | NA | TRBJ2-3 | TRBV29-1 | NA | CSVLLDTDTQYF | TGCAGCGTGTTACTTGACACAGATACGCAGTATTTT
13 | TRBD1 | TRBJ1-1 | TRBV29-1 | NA | CSVVMSGQGLTFF | TGCAGCGTTGTTATGTCCGGACAGGGGTTGACTTTCTTT
13 | NA | TRBJ1-5 | TRBV4-2 | NA | CASSTRGTQPQHF | TGTGCCAGCAGCACCCGGGGGACTCAGCCCCAGCATTTT
15 | NA | TRBJ1-2 | TRBV4-2 | once | CASSQDPTDHYGYTF | TGTGCCAGCAGCCAAGATCCGACAGATCACTATGGCTACACCTTC
14 | NA | TRBJ1-6 | TRBV6-5 | NA | CASSYGAENSPLHF | TGTGCCAGCAGTTACGGGGCGGAAAATTCACCCCTCCACTTT
13 | NA | TRBJ1-1 | TRBV14 | NA | CASSQRGNTEAFF | TGTGCCAGCAGCCAAAGGGGGAACACTGAAGCTTTCTTT
13 | NA | TRBJ1-1 | TRBV11-2 | NA | CASSTRQDTEAFF | TGTGCCAGCAGCACCCGACAGGACACTGAAGCTTTCTTT
14 | NA | TRBJ2-2 | TRBV19 | NA | CASTSAVGAGELFF | TGTGCCAGTACTAGCGCCGTGGGGGCCGGGGAGCTGTTTTTT
13 | NA | TRBJ1-6 | TRBV7-2 | NA | CASIPSGNSPLHF | TGTGCCAGCATCCCCTCGGGGAATTCACCCCTCCACTTT
14 | NA | TRBJ2-3 | TRBV19 | NA | CASSIERSTDTQYF | TGTGCCAGTAGTATAGAGCGAAGCACAGATACGCAGTATTTT
15 | NA | TRBJ1-5 | TRBV6-5 | NA | CASSKNRECNQPQHF | TGTGCCAGCAGTAAAAACAGGGAATGCAATCAGCCCCAGCATTTT
15 | TRBD2 | TRBJ2-1 | TRBV9 | few | CASSGGTSGYNEQFF | TGTGCCAGCAGCGGTGGGACTAGCGGTTACAATGAGCAGTTCTTC
16 | TRBD2 | TRBJ2-2 | TRBV28 | NA | CASSIRGAGDTGELFF | TGTGCCAGCAGTATTCGAGGCGCGGGAGATACCGGGGAGCTGTTTTTT
13 | NA | TRBJ2-5 | TRBV6-5 | NA | CASTGGPGETQYF | TGTGCCAGCACGGGGGGCCCCGGGGAGACCCAGTACTTC
14 | TRBD2 | TRBJ2-5 | TRBV7-2 | NA | CASNIAGAPATQYF | TGTGCCAGCAACATAGCGGGGGCCCCAGCGACCCAGTACTTC
17 | NA | TRBJ1-2 | TRBV19 | NA | CASSPPFMRVAPDGYTF | TGTGCCAGTAGTCCTCCTTTTATGAGGGTGGCACCCGATGGCTACACCTTC
16 | TRBD2 | TRBJ2-1 | TRBV19 | once | CASSFLAGFSYNEQFF | TGTGCCAGTAGTTTCCTAGCGGGCTTCTCCTACAATGAGCAGTTCTTC
16 | TRBD1 | TRBJ2-2 | TRBV5-1 | NA | CASSFTRTGGMVELFF | TGCGCCAGCAGCTTCACGAGGACAGGGGGCATGGTGGAGCTGTTTTTT
15 | TRBD1 | TRBJ2-7 | TRBV2 | NA | CASTLRDRGSYEQYF | TGTGCCAGCACCCTCAGGGACAGAGGCTCCTACGAGCAGTACTTC
16 | NA | TRBJ2-5 | TRBV18 | NA | CASSPPGGTLSETQYF | TGTGCCAGCTCACCACCGGGAGGAACCTTGTCAGAGACCCAGTACTTC